Each of the 14 T cell receptor beta chains below was sequenced from the same sample in a study of T cells in Graves' hyperthyroidism and ophthalmopathy. The CDR3 regions of TCR beta were amplified from RNA transcripts. RT-PCR in the first round (using the HTBI primer set) targeted the TCR CDR3. One entry per CDR3 protein, called by TCRdb with MiXCR from the multiplex PCR reads. Among roughly 800,000 distinct CDR3 sequences, over 35% were seen once, and the ten largest hold around 10%. What was sequenced was blood. The receptors originated from a man younger than 35 with Graves' hyperthyroidism.

The chain recombines TRBV7-9 with TRBJ2-7, with TRBD1 matching over 11 bases. This CDR3 is 17 amino acids long. CDR1 is SEHNR, CDR2 FQNEAQ, per germline (reference sequence). V was clipped by 0 bases and J by 1 base; unmatched bases: 5. The CDR3 here is CASSLAGTGGISYEQYF. CDR3 nucleotide sequence: TGTGCCAGCAGCTTAGCCGGGACAGGGGGGATTTCCTACGAGCAGTACTTC.

The rearrangement uses TRBV19 and TRBJ1-4; no reliable D call. This CDR3 contains 15 residues. Between the trimmed V and J ends, which lost 1 base and 6 bases, there was a span of 12 bases. The germline gives CDR1 LNHDA, CDR2 SQIVND (reference sequence). The chain's CDR3 is CASSIVRGSDEKLFF. The CDR3 DNA reads as TGTGCCAGTAGTATAGTACGAGGGAGCGATGAAAAACTGTTTTTT.

The chain links TRBV14 to TRBJ1-5, with D unclear. CDR1 and CDR2 from the germline V gene are SGHDN and FVKESK. Trimming pared 1 base from V and 2 bases from J, leaving 12 bases between. The CDR3 is made up of 16 amino acids. CDR3 amino acids: CASSQAWGRGNQPQHF. CDR3 nucleotide sequence: TGTGCCAGCAGCCAAGCTTGGGGAAGGGGCAATCAGCCCCAGCATTTT.

This clonotype was recorded a few times. V gene TRBV9 combines with J gene TRBJ1-1; TRBD1 might be the D (5 bases). CDR1 is SGDLS and CDR2 is YYNGEE in the germline V gene. This CDR3 has 15 residues. The V end was cut by 3 bases, the J end by 7 bases, with 19 bases between. This chain's CDR3 is CASSGPGTPFSEAFF. The CDR3 bases are TGTGCCAGCAGCGGTCCAGGGACGCCTTTTAGTGAAGCTTTCTTT.

This rearrangement joins TRBV12-3 or TRBV12-4 to TRBJ1-5; 7 nucleotides line up with TRBD1. The V and J ends lost 6 bases and 2 bases, in that order; junction bases with no gene match: 10. This CDR3 comprises 16 residues. CDR3 nucleotides: TGTGCCAGCAGCCTACAGGGGAGGTTTGGCAATCAGCCCCAGCATTTT. Amino acids: CASSLQGRFGNQPQHF.

The rearrangement links TRBV2 to TRBJ2-2, with D uncertain. CDR1 SNHLY and CDR2 FYNNEI come from the germline V gene. The CDR3 is 10 residues long. V was cut by 11 bases and J by 6 bases, with 7 bases left in between. The CDR3 protein is CAARAGELFF. The CDR3 DNA follows: TGTGCCGCACGGGCCGGGGAGCTGTTTTTT.

This clonotype was observed many times. The rearrangement joins TRBV7-9 to TRBJ1-4, with 7 bases aligning to TRBD1. Looked up from germline, CDR1 is SEHNR and CDR2 is FQNEAQ (reference sequence). The CDR3 is made up of 14 amino acids. The junction had 4 bases not matched to a gene; V was cut back by 3 bases and J by 6 bases. The CDR3 protein is CASSLRDRDEKLFF. In DNA, the CDR3 is TGTGCCAGCAGCTTGCGGGACAGAGATGAAAAACTGTTTTTT.

V usage is TRBV7-8 and J usage is TRBJ1-4, with 8 nucleotides matching TRBD1. Trimming took 4 bases from V and 11 from J; bases not matched to a gene: 6. The germline V gene encodes CDR1 SGHVS and CDR2 FQNEAQ. CDR3 size: 13 residues. As DNA, the CDR3 is TGTGCCAGCAGCTATGGACAGGGCACGAAACTGTTTTTT. Its protein is CASSYGQGTKLFF. Full variable domain (missing parts from reference TRBV7-8 and TRBJ1-4): GAGVSQSPRYKVAKRGQDVALRCDPISGHVSLFWYQQALGQGPEFLTYFQNEAQLDKSGLPSDRFFAERPEGSVSTLKIQRTQQEDSAVYLCASSYGQGTKLFFGSGTQLSVL.

Regarding this clonotype: A much bigger clone sits one base away, suggesting this may be a read error. The CDR3 carries no conserved terminal phenylalanine or tryptophan, so it likely arises from a read error. The chain couples TRBV29-1 to TRBJ1-1; 7 nucleotides line up with TRBD1. This CDR3 comprises 13 residues. J gave up 3 bases and V 3 bases, and 4 bases lay outside the gene matches. CDR1 is SQVTM, CDR2 ANQGSEA, per germline. In DNA form, the CDR3 reads TGCAGCGTTGATATTCAGGGGGACACTGAAGCTTTCCTT. Protein product: CSVDIQGDTEAFL.

The V and J genes are TRBV4-1 and TRBJ1-6; D may be TRBD1 (6 bases). The CDR3 sequence is 14 residues long. V was pared by 4 bases and J by 9 bases, with 13 bases between. Germline lookup yields CDR1 MGHRA and CDR2 YSYEKL. CDR3 in DNA: TGCGCCAGCAGCCCACCAGGGGTTGGTTCACCCCTCCACTTT. Translating gives CASSPPGVGSPLHF.

This clonotype was detected once. The rearrangement uses TRBV7-9 and TRBJ2-7; D is ambiguous. With 5 bases removed from V and 1 base from J, the gap between germline ends came to 15 bases. Germline V lookup: CDR1 SEHNR, CDR2 FQNEAQ (reference sequence). The length of the CDR3 is 15 residues. CDR3 coding DNA: TGTGCCAGCAGCCCCCGGGTCATCCCATCCTACGAGCAGTACTTC. Protein: CASSPRVIPSYEQYF.

This clonotype was counted between two and nine times. This rearrangement joins TRBV11-2 to TRBJ2-5; possibly TRBD1 for D (6 bases). Germline assignment: CDR1 SGHAT and CDR2 FQNNGV. CDR3 length: 17 amino acids. V lost 6 bases and J 3 bases, leaving 23 bases between the germline ends. This chain's CDR3 is CASSEAPQGRGEETQYF. The CDR3 bases are TGTGCCAGCAGTGAAGCGCCGCAGGGCAGGGGTGAAGAGACCCAGTACTTC.

V is TRBV12-3 or TRBV12-4 and J is TRBJ1-5; possibly TRBD1 for D (6 bases). The V end was cut by 5 bases, the J end by 0 bases, with 17 bases between. There are 17 residues in the CDR3. CDR3 amino acids: CASSLGQLFYSNQPQHF. CDR3 in DNA: TGTGCCAGCAGTCTAGGACAGCTTTTCTATAGCAATCAGCCCCAGCATTTT.

This clonotype appeared many times. The V and J genes are TRBV7-9 and TRBJ1-1; no firm D call. Germline assignment: CDR1 SEHNR and CDR2 FQNEAQ (reference sequence). V was cut by 1 base and J by 4 bases, with 13 bases left in between. The CDR3 has 15 amino acids. The CDR3 here is CASSLGMGLVTEAFF. CDR3 nucleotides: TGTGCCAGCAGCTTAGGCATGGGGTTGGTCACTGAAGCTTTCTTT. The full variable domain, rest sourced from reference TRBV7-9 and TRBJ1-1, is DTGVSQNPRHKITKRGQNVTFRCDPISEHNRLYWYRQTLGQGPEFLTYFQNEAQLEKSRLLSDRFSAERPKGSFSTLEIQRTEQGDSAMYLCASSLGMGLVTEAFFGQGTRLTVV.